This T cell receptor beta chain was found in a study of cytomegalovirus exposure and HLA in healthy donors. Broader study findings: For most TCR beta V segments, an earlier analysis put the productive rate at about 87% or about 30% of the time. In vitro checks showed that a few CMV-associated chains really do target CMV antigens.

Details on this clone: The antigen is unknown.

A multiplex PCR was run with 60 Vbeta primers and 13 Jbeta primers. Clones were read by immunoSEQ multiplex PCR, and TCRdb kept only the in-frame ones, dropping some. The table shows some 150,000 clones, with 80% to 90% occurring only once. The CDR3 covers 13 residues. Per germline, CDR1 ENHRY and CDR2 SYGVKD. V shed 4 bases, J shed 3 bases, and the junction held 1 base outside the gene matches. Sequencing used PBMCs. This sequence was found in a woman younger than 30 in good health and CMV-seronegative. The chain carries TRBV10-3 and TRBJ2-5; TRBD1 agrees at 8 bases. The chain's CDR3 is CAISVTGEETQYF. DNA for the CDR3: TGTGCCATCAGTGTGACAGGGGAAGAGACCCAGTACTTC.